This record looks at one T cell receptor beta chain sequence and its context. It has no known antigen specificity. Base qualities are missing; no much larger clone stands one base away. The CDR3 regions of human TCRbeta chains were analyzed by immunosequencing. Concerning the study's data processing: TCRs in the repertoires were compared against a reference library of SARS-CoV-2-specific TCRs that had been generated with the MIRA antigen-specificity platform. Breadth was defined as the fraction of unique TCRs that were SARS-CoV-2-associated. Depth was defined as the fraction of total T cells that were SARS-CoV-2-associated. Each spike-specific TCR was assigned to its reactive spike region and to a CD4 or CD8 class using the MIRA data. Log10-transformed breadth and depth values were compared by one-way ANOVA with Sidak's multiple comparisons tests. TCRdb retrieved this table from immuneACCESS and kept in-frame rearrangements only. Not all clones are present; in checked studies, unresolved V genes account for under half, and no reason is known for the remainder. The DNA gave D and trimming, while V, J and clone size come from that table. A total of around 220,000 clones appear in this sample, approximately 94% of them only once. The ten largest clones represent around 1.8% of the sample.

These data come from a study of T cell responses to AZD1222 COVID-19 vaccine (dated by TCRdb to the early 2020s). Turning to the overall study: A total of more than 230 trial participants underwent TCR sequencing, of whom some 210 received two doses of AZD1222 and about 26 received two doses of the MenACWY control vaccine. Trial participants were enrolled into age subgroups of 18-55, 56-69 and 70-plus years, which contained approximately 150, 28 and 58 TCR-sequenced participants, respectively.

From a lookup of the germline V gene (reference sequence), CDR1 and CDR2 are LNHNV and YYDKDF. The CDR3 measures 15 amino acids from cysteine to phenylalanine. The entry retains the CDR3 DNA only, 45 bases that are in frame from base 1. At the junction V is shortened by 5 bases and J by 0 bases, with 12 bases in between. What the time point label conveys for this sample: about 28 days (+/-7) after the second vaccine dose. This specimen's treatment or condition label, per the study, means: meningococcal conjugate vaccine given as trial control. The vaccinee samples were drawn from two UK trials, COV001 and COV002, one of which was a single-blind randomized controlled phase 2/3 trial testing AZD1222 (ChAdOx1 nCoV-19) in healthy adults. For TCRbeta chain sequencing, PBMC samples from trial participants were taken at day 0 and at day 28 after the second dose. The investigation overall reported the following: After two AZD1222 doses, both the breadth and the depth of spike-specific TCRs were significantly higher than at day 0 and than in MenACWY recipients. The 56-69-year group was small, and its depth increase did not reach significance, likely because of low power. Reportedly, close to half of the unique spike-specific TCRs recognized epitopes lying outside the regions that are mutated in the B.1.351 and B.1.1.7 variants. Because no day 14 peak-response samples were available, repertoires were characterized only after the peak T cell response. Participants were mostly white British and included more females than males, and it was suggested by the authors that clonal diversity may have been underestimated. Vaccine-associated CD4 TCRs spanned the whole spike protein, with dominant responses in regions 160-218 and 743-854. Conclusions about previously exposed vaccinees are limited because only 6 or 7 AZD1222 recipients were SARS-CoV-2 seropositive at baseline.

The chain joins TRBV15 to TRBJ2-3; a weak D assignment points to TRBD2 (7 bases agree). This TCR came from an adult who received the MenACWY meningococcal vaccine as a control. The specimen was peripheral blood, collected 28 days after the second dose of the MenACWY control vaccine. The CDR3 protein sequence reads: CATSFGGPSTDTQYF. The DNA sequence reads TGTGCCACCAGCTTCGGGGGGCCCAGCACAGATACGCAGTATTTT.